The T cell receptor (beta chain) described here comes from a study of early T cells in non-severe SARS-CoV-2 infection. Study background: From unsorted whole blood, bulk RNA was sequenced, and the chains remained unpaired.

The CDR3 is 13 amino acids. Germline CDR1 is ENHRY and CDR2 is SYGVKD. Unmatched junction bases numbered 1, after V lost 8 bases and J lost 0 bases. cDNA molecules, individually, were tagged with unique molecular identifiers. MiXCR, applied by TCRdb to the 5' RACE reads, yields one record per CDR3 protein. The data contain tens of thousands of distinct CDR3 sequences, over 9.5% of them singletons. This clonotype was counted ten times or more. Its antigen remains unidentified. Study-level findings and limits: The matching step, a VDJdb search, favored anti-spike CD8 responses and missed private and CD4 specificities.

This clonotype was sampled from an adult who was a healthcare worker with PCR-confirmed SARS-CoV-2 infection or an uninfected control (not recorded which). Source material: whole blood. This chain links TRBV10-3 with TRBJ1-5; 7 positions agree with TRBD1. The CDR3 coding sequence is TGTGCCATCGGGACAGATAGCAATCAGCCCCAGCATTTT. It specifies CAIGTDSNQPQHF.